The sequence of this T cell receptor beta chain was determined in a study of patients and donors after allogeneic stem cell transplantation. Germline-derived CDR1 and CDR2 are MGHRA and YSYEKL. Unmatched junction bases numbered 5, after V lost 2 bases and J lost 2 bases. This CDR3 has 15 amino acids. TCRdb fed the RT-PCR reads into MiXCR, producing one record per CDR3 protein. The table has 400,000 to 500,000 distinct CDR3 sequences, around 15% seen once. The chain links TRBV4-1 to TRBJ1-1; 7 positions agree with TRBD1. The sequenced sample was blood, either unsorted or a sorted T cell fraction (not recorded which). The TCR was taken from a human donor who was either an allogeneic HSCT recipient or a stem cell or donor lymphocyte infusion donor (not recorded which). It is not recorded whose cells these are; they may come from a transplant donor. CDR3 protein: CASSQLNRGNTEAFF. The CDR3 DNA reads TGCGCCAGCAGCCAATTAAACAGGGGAAACACTGAAGCTTTCTTT.